The clone carrying this T cell receptor (beta chain) was detected once. The target antigen is unknown. The PCR used 60 Vbeta and 13 Jbeta primers. Assay: immunoSEQ multiplex PCR; the TCRdb copy retains only in-frame clones and omits some. The data show under 130,000 clones, roughly 70% seen once. This sample was included in a study of cytomegalovirus exposure and HLA in healthy donors. Germline CDR1 is SGHNT and CDR2 is YYREEE (reference sequence). CDR3 length: 14 amino acids. Trimming took 1 base from V and 8 from J, leaving 15 bases between them. Study conclusions and caveats: Earlier analysis looked at TCR beta V segments, and most were productive about 87% or about 30% of the time. Among TCR beta chains, those listed as cytomegalovirus-associated numbered around 180. Common viral pathogens were later found to be apparently linked to several of the most significant clusters.

This chain joins TRBV5-4 and TRBJ1-2; the D is unclear. The sequence came from a man aged 40-49 years in good health and CMV-seropositive. Sequences were obtained from PBMCs. The CDR3 is CASSLTGSLSGYTF. The CDR3 region has the DNA TGTGCCAGCAGCTTGACGGGGTCGTTGTCGGGCTACACCTTC.